This entry describes one T cell receptor beta chain. Its antigen is unknown. Base qualities were left out, and no much larger clone turns up one base away. Measured from the cysteine to the phenylalanine, the CDR3 is 15 residues long. Here the CDR3 DNA is all that survives: 45 bases in frame from base 1. In the germline V gene (reference sequence), CDR1 corresponds to LNHDA and CDR2 to SQIVND. The germline ends are 15 bases apart after V is trimmed by 3 bases and J by 4 bases. Each collaborating institution followed its own protocols to collect whole blood in K2EDTA tubes. For TCRbeta analysis, collaborator samples were shipped as frozen whole blood, as isolated PBMCs, or as DNA extracted from either sample type. The record originates from a study of blood T cell repertoires in COVID-19 (dated by TCRdb to the early 2020s). About the full investigation: Collaborator samples came from the United States, Italy and Spain and covered acute and convalescent phases of COVID-19. The prospective study material was composed of cDNA or gDNA derived from T cells, B-cell-depleted T cells, or PBMCs. The dataset comprised deeply sampled blood TCRbeta repertoires from subjects exposed to, actively infected with, or recovered from COVID-19. The repertoires were made available in a free public database intended to serve as a resource for research on the immune response to SARS-CoV-2. The samples were drawn from two sources: the first 160 participants of the ongoing ImmuneRACE study, and 1,000 to 1,500 subjects contributed by 6 global collaborators. Sample metadata almost always included a de-identified subject ID, COVID-19 status, age in years and sex. Where available, HLA class I and class II types were taken from metadata supplied by the sample provider and were not determined by assay-based typing.

TCRbeta CDR3 regions were amplified from genomic DNA by means of the immunoSEQ Assay, a bias-controlled multiplex PCR. The study's processing was this. Within the assay, amplification of reference gene primers was used to estimate how many nucleated cells each sample contained. Sequence reads were collapsed and filtered to measure the absolute abundance of every unique TCRbeta CDR3 rearrangement. For each sample, productive Simpson clonality was calculated as the square root of Simpson's diversity index over productive rearrangements. TCRdb took over this immuneACCESS table, retaining in-frame rearrangements with V and J assigned. Such tables are incomplete; in checked studies, under half of the missing clones stem from an unresolved V gene, and the remainder is unexplained. D and trimming come from the DNA, and the V and J calls and clone size come from that table. This sample gives 40,000 to 45,000 clones in total; approximately 90% of them show up just once. The ten largest clones take up under 6% of the sample.

General conclusions and limits of the study: How much clinical and demographic metadata was included differed by source and by participant, and the metadata was provided uncurated.

The clonotype was recovered from a human donor in a cohort sampled during active COVID-19. The chain is assembled from TRBV19 and TRBJ1-2; there is no confident call for the D gene. Sequenced input: peripheral blood. Here the CDR3 is given as CASSINIGLGYGYTF. Read as DNA, the sequence is TGTGCCAGTAGTATCAACATCGGGTTGGGCTATGGCTACACCTTC.